This T cell receptor beta chain is from a study of T cells in Graves' hyperthyroidism and ophthalmopathy (dated by TCRdb to between 2018 and 2021). In the study overall: Peripheral blood was sampled at the time of initial diagnosis, prior to any treatment. The roughly 99 discovery patients were divided at random into training and test sets in a 7:3 ratio. Once sampling was done, hyperthyroidism patients were given methimazole at a starting dose of 30 mg daily, whereas ophthalmopathy patients were given high-dose intravenous methylprednisolone. Prospective prediction of ophthalmopathy was tested in an independent validation cohort of 18 to 20 hyperthyroidism patients and roughly 16 patients who later progressed to ophthalmopathy. To identify TCR V-J signatures that set the groups apart, the researchers used a discovery cohort of 100 patients, made up of approximately 43 with Graves' ophthalmopathy and 57 with stable Graves' hyperthyroidism. The study also compared thyroid tissue and blood T-cell repertoires from a handful of Graves' hyperthyroidism patients. The paper describes TCR Vbeta CDR3 sequencing of some 130 peripheral blood samples, made up of 43 ophthalmopathy patients, some 76 hyperthyroidism patients and around 17 progressor patients. What the study reported, not specific to this receptor: In cross-validation, a model built on a 13 V-J signature told ophthalmopathy apart from stable hyperthyroidism with 87.88% sensitivity and 81% to 82% specificity, and in testing the same model reached 80%/75%. No statistical method was used to fix the sample size in advance, and group allocation was not hidden from the investigators. Most expanded thyroid clonotypes (frequency above 0.001) were also detected in blood, a finding suggesting that blood repertoires may reflect thyroid immune responses. In validation, the model predicted progression to ophthalmopathy a median of around 6.5 months before onset, with about 67% sensitivity and nearly 75% specificity.

The TCR beta CDR3 regions were amplified from RNA transcripts. For the first round of RT-PCR on the TCR CDR3, the HTBI primer set was used together with the Qiagen OneStep RT-PCR kit. A second multiplex PCR round built the libraries, followed by size selection and purification. Sequencing of the libraries was done on an Illumina HiSeq2000 using paired-end 100 bp reads. Turning to the authors' computational methods: SOAPnuke was used to process the raw data, removing reads that contained adapters or uncalled bases, had a mean Phred below 15, or lacked an exact match to the constant primer or identifier. High-quality paired reads were merged using COPE v1.2.5, and each unique nucleotide sequence was defined as a clonotype. MiTCR v1.1 was used to align the clonotypes against IMGT TRBV, TRBD and TRBJ reference segments. Analysis was restricted to V-J combinations with a frequency above 0.0001, which covered just over 98% of repertoires. The TCS score was defined as F50 (clonal expansion) divided by E x V (chaos), with BLOSUM62-based TCRdist calculated between CDR3 peptides within each V-J. Welch's t-statistics and random forest reduced fewer than 550 V-J features to 13, which were used in a naive Bayes classifier (R e1071). Starting from the raw public reads, TCRdb applied fastp trimming at Q25, assembled clones with MiXCR and retained in-frame beta chains. CDR3 protein duplicates are merged, each entry listing the most common genes and DNA. None of the V and J calls come from the authors' own analysis; TCRdb made them. The table for this sample lists about 600,000 distinct CDR3 sequences; roughly a sixth of them were counted only once. The ten largest clones take up 2.5% to 4% of the sample.

In the ophthalmopathy patients, disease was moderately to severely active, with a Clinical Activity Score of 3 or more, a NOSPECS grade of 4 or more, and a duration of less than 3 months. Exclusion was applied to patients with uncontrolled infections, other autoimmune diseases, pregnancy or lactation. Diagnoses were based on clinical symptoms, serum thyroxine and TRAb, thyroid ultrasound and orbital computed tomography. PBMCs were isolated from about 9 ml of fresh peripheral blood by Ficoll-Paque density gradient centrifugation. Total RNA was extracted using Trizol reagent, and RNA quality was assessed on an Agilent 2100 Bioanalyzer. About this clonotype: Its antigen has not been determined. No base qualities exist here, and no much larger clone lies one base off it.

Sequenced input: blood. The receptor was derived from a woman between 40 and 50 years old with Graves' ophthalmopathy.

The CDR3 region reads CATSRGGAQETQYF. The nucleotide sequence reads TGTGCCACCAGCAGAGGGGGAGCCCAAGAGACCCAGTACTTC. In this chain, TRBV15 is recombined with TRBJ2-5; TRBD2 is perhaps the D gene, given 5 matching bases. The CDR3 runs 14 residues from the cysteine to the phenylalanine. Only the CDR3 part of the read is kept: 42 bases, read in frame from the first base. According to the germline V gene (reference sequence), CDR1 reads LNHNV and CDR2 reads YYDKDF. Deletion took 1 base off V and 1 base off J, with a span of 7 bases between the germline ends.